The TCR beta chain described here comes from a study of blood T cell repertoires in COVID-19. Study summary: COVID-19 samples from acute and convalescent phases originated in the United States, Italy and Spain. Nucleic acid was either cDNA or gDNA, and it came from T cells, B-cell-depleted T cells, or PBMCs.

The CDR3 is made up of 16 amino acids. The germline V gene has CDR1 SGDLS and CDR2 YYNGEE. The V end was cut by 0 bases, the J end by 2 bases, with 14 bases between. Original data processing: The assay estimated nucleated cells by amplifying reference gene primers. Sequenced by immunoSEQ multiplex PCR; TCRdb stores in-frame clones only, minus some. V, J and clone size derive from that table, while D and trimming were established from the DNA sequence. The sample holds some 80,000 clones; approximately 86% are singletons and the top ten take 8%. The receptor was derived from a man at least 80 years old with active or convalescent COVID-19. The chain uses TRBV9 and TRBJ1-1; D possibly corresponds to TRBD1 (6 bases). Material: peripheral blood. The CDR3 DNA follows: TGTGCCAGCAGCGTAGCTGGGGTAGGGGGAAACACTGAAGCTTTCTTT. It encodes CASSVAGVGGNTEAFF. The full variable domain, its missing parts supplied by reference TRBV9 and TRBJ1-1, is DSGVTQTPKHLITATGQRVTLRCSPRSGDLSVYWYQQSLDQGLQFLIQYYNGEERAKGNILERFSAQQFPDLHSELNLSSLELGDSALYFCASSVAGVGGNTEAFFGQGTRLTVV.